A selection of T cell receptor beta chains follows, all from one sample in a study. A single record per CDR3 protein comes from TCRdb applying MiXCR to the 5' RACE reads. Among roughly 50,000 distinct CDR3 sequences listed, around 25% were seen once. Sequenced material: tumor-infiltrating naive CD4+ T cells sorted from the breast tumor. The receptor source for this set is a female donor with breast cancer. The CDR3 runs from the conserved cysteine through the conserved F or W. The order of the fields is J gene, CDR3 length, clone size, V gene, D gene, CDR3 DNA, CDR3 protein. A D gene is named only where the DNA matches it firmly. Clone size is stated in some rows and not others, as once, few, many or a class when expanded.

j_gene: TRBJ2-7
len: 15
abundance: few
v_gene: TRBV4-1
d_gene: TRBD1
CDR3nt: TGCGCCAGCAGCCAAATCCGGGACAGGGGGCGCGAGCAGTACTTC
CDR3aa: CASSQIRDRGREQYF

j_gene: TRBJ2-1
len: 15
abundance: .
v_gene: TRBV2
d_gene: TRBD2
CDR3nt: TGTGCCGCAAGGGGAGCGACTAGCGGGAGGGGTGAGCAGTTCTTC
CDR3aa: CAARGATSGRGEQFF

j_gene: TRBJ2-1
len: 13
abundance: .
v_gene: TRBV7-2
d_gene: .
CDR3nt: TGTGCCAGCAGGCGGGTTACCTACAATGAGCAGTTCTTC
CDR3aa: CASRRVTYNEQFF

j_gene: TRBJ2-7
len: 13
abundance: few
v_gene: TRBV27
d_gene: .
CDR3nt: TGTGCCTCCGCACTAGCTTATCCCTACGAGCAGTACTTC
CDR3aa: CASALAYPYEQYF

j_gene: TRBJ1-6
len: 13
abundance: .
v_gene: TRBV25-1
d_gene: TRBD1
CDR3nt: TGTGCCAGCAAGGGACAGAATAATTCACCCCTCCACTTT
CDR3aa: CASKGQNNSPLHF

j_gene: TRBJ1-1
len: 14
abundance: once
v_gene: TRBV7-2
d_gene: TRBD1
CDR3nt: TGTGCCAGCAGCATAGACCACAGGGGGACTGAAGCTTTCTTT
CDR3aa: CASSIDHRGTEAFF

j_gene: TRBJ1-6
len: 15
abundance: .
v_gene: TRBV4-3
d_gene: .
CDR3nt: TGCGCCAGCAGCCAAGATCCAGCGGGTAATTCACCCCTCCACTTT
CDR3aa: CASSQDPAGNSPLHF

j_gene: TRBJ2-2
len: 16
abundance: .
v_gene: TRBV11-3
d_gene: TRBD2
CDR3nt: TGTGCCAGCAGCTTACTAGCGGGGGGGAACACCGGGGAGCTGTTTTTT
CDR3aa: CASSLLAGGNTGELFF

j_gene: TRBJ1-2
len: 19
abundance: many
v_gene: TRBV6-6
d_gene: .
CDR3nt: TGTGCCAGCAGTTACTCGCTCTCCCGGGACGGAACCTCTAACTATGGCTACACCTTC
CDR3aa: CASSYSLSRDGTSNYGYTF

j_gene: TRBJ2-7
len: 15
abundance: .
v_gene: TRBV12-3/TRBV12-4
d_gene: TRBD1
CDR3nt: TGTGCCAGCAGCCAATTGGACAGGAGCTCCTACGAGCAGTACTTC
CDR3aa: CASSQLDRSSYEQYF

j_gene: TRBJ2-7
len: 13
abundance: few
v_gene: TRBV7-9
d_gene: .
CDR3nt: TGTGCCAGCAGCTCGACAGGAAGGTACGAGCAGTACTTC
CDR3aa: CASSSTGRYEQYF

j_gene: TRBJ2-2
len: 14
abundance: .
v_gene: TRBV20-1
d_gene: TRBD1
CDR3nt: TGCAGTGCTAGAGGGACAGGGAACACCGGGGAGCTGTTTTTT
CDR3aa: CSARGTGNTGELFF

j_gene: TRBJ2-5
len: 15
abundance: .
v_gene: TRBV24-1
d_gene: .
CDR3nt: TGTGTCACCAGTGGAACAGGGTACAACCAAGAGACCCAGTACTTC
CDR3aa: CVTSGTGYNQETQYF

j_gene: TRBJ2-3
len: 14
abundance: .
v_gene: TRBV6-2/TRBV6-3
d_gene: .
CDR3nt: TGTGCCAGCATCGGGGGATACTCCACAGATACGCAGTATTTT
CDR3aa: CASIGGYSTDTQYF

j_gene: TRBJ1-3
len: 15
abundance: .
v_gene: TRBV6-5
d_gene: .
CDR3nt: TGTGCCAGCAGTTACAGGATGAGCTCTGGAAACACCATATATTTT
CDR3aa: CASSYRMSSGNTIYF

j_gene: TRBJ2-6
len: 18
abundance: .
v_gene: TRBV5-1
d_gene: TRBD1
CDR3nt: TGCGCCAGCAGCTTTGCACGGACAGGAGTCTCTGGGGCCAACGTCCTGACTTTC
CDR3aa: CASSFARTGVSGANVLTF

j_gene: TRBJ2-1
len: 13
abundance: few
v_gene: TRBV30
d_gene: TRBD1
CDR3nt: TGTGCCTGGAGCATCCTGACAGGGACTGAGCAGTTCTTC
CDR3aa: CAWSILTGTEQFF

j_gene: TRBJ1-1
len: 13
abundance: .
v_gene: TRBV29-1
d_gene: TRBD1
CDR3nt: TGCAGCGCCGAGGGACAGATGAACACTGAAGCTTTCTTT
CDR3aa: CSAEGQMNTEAFF

j_gene: TRBJ2-3
len: 15
abundance: .
v_gene: TRBV12-3/TRBV12-4
d_gene: .
CDR3nt: TGTGCCAGCAGTTTAATTAGGACTCACACAGATACGCAGTATTTT
CDR3aa: CASSLIRTHTDTQYF